This is a list of T cell receptor beta chains from one sample in a study of blood T cell repertoires in COVID-19. TCRdb keeps only in-frame clones here, not all; method: immunoSEQ multiplex PCR. This sample has approximately 300,000 clones, with about 90% found just once. The sequencing sample was made of PBMCs or T cells enriched from blood (not recorded which). These receptors all come from a woman aged 25 to 45 who had recovered from COVID-19. CDR3s include the opening cysteine and the closing phenylalanine or tryptophan. The D gene is left open where the match is weak. A row's size may be missing; if present it is once, few, many or a size class.

j_call: TRBJ1-5; clone_size: -; v_call: TRBV5-1; d_call: -; cdr3_length: 19; cdr3_aa: CASSQRVGAREYSNQPQHF; cdr3_nt: TGCGCCAGCAGCCAACGTGTCGGTGCCAGGGAATATAGCAATCAGCCCCAGCATTTT
j_call: TRBJ1-1; clone_size: -; v_call: TRBV13; d_call: -; cdr3_length: 12; cdr3_aa: CASSSHGTEAFF; cdr3_nt: TGTGCCAGCAGCTCCCACGGCACTGAAGCTTTCTTT
j_call: TRBJ2-5; clone_size: -; v_call: TRBV19; d_call: -; cdr3_length: 13; cdr3_aa: CASSIGGRTTQYF; cdr3_nt: TGTGCCAGTAGTATAGGGGGGCGGACGACCCAGTACTTC
j_call: TRBJ2-7; clone_size: -; v_call: TRBV19; d_call: -; cdr3_length: 13; cdr3_aa: CASSIGAGYEQYF; cdr3_nt: TGTGCCAGTAGTATTGGGGCGGGGTACGAGCAGTACTTC
j_call: TRBJ2-6; clone_size: -; v_call: TRBV3-1/TRBV3-2; d_call: TRBD2; cdr3_length: 18; cdr3_aa: CASSQDVAGGPGANVLTF; cdr3_nt: TGTGCCAGCAGCCAAGATGTAGCGGGGGGGCCTGGGGCCAACGTCCTGACTTTC
j_call: TRBJ2-3; clone_size: -; v_call: TRBV2; d_call: -; cdr3_length: 11; cdr3_aa: CASSGLDTQYF; cdr3_nt: TGTGCCAGCAGTGGTCTGGATACGCAGTATTTT
j_call: TRBJ2-1; clone_size: -; v_call: TRBV6-5; d_call: TRBD2; cdr3_length: 12; cdr3_aa: CASSYVGGTQFF; cdr3_nt: TGTGCCAGCAGTTACGTGGGGGGGACGCAGTTCTTC
j_call: TRBJ1-2; clone_size: -; v_call: TRBV5-1; d_call: -; cdr3_length: 13; cdr3_aa: CASSFDRDYGYTF; cdr3_nt: TGCGCCAGCAGCTTTGACAGAGACTATGGCTACACCTTC
j_call: TRBJ1-5; clone_size: -; v_call: TRBV19; d_call: TRBD1; cdr3_length: 16; cdr3_aa: CASNDAGGRMGQPQHF; cdr3_nt: TGTGCCAGTAACGACGCAGGGGGTCGAATGGGCCAGCCCCAGCATTTT
j_call: TRBJ1-6; clone_size: -; v_call: TRBV19; d_call: -; cdr3_length: 13; cdr3_aa: CASQWQGNSPLHF; cdr3_nt: TGTGCCAGTCAGTGGCAGGGCAATTCACCCCTCCACTTT
j_call: TRBJ2-2; clone_size: -; v_call: TRBV6-2/TRBV6-3; d_call: TRBD1; cdr3_length: 16; cdr3_aa: CASSPSTGVRTGELFF; cdr3_nt: TGTGCCAGCAGCCCTTCGACAGGGGTCCGCACCGGGGAGCTGTTTTTT
j_call: TRBJ1-3; clone_size: -; v_call: TRBV30; d_call: -; cdr3_length: 17; cdr3_aa: CAWSVGKSGVAGNTIYF; cdr3_nt: TGTGCCTGGAGTGTGGGGAAGTCAGGGGTAGCTGGAAACACCATATATTTT
j_call: TRBJ1-1; clone_size: -; v_call: TRBV6-5; d_call: TRBD1; cdr3_length: 15; cdr3_aa: CASITTGGRATEAFF; cdr3_nt: TGTGCCAGCATCACGACAGGGGGTCGTGCCACTGAAGCTTTCTTT
j_call: TRBJ2-1; clone_size: -; v_call: TRBV29-1; d_call: -; cdr3_length: 13; cdr3_aa: CSVERSSYNEQFF; cdr3_nt: TGCAGCGTTGAACGGAGCTCCTACAATGAGCAGTTCTTC
j_call: TRBJ2-1; clone_size: -; v_call: TRBV10-3; d_call: TRBD2; cdr3_length: 16; cdr3_aa: CAISESTSGGKVEQFF; cdr3_nt: TGTGCCATCAGTGAGTCGACTAGCGGGGGGAAGGTTGAGCAGTTCTTC
j_call: TRBJ1-4; clone_size: -; v_call: TRBV19; d_call: TRBD1; cdr3_length: 14; cdr3_aa: CASKTGTANEKLFF; cdr3_nt: TGTGCCAGTAAAACCGGGACAGCTAATGAAAAACTGTTTTTT
j_call: TRBJ1-2; clone_size: -; v_call: TRBV18; d_call: TRBD1; cdr3_length: 17; cdr3_aa: CASSPLQTGLGIYGYTF; cdr3_nt: TGTGCCAGCTCACCCCTACAGACAGGGTTGGGGATCTATGGCTACACCTTC
j_call: TRBJ2-5; clone_size: -; v_call: TRBV27; d_call: -; cdr3_length: 16; cdr3_aa: CASSLSRSPGVRTQYF; cdr3_nt: TGTGCCAGCAGTTTGAGTCGATCCCCAGGTGTGAGGACCCAGTACTTC
j_call: TRBJ1-2; clone_size: -; v_call: TRBV7-2; d_call: TRBD1; cdr3_length: 15; cdr3_aa: CASSLQGATNYGYTF; cdr3_nt: TGTGCCAGCAGCTTACAGGGGGCCACTAACTATGGCTACACCTTC
j_call: TRBJ1-5; clone_size: -; v_call: TRBV2; d_call: -; cdr3_length: 15; cdr3_aa: CASSEAARSNQPQHF; cdr3_nt: TGTGCCAGCAGTGAAGCGGCTCGTAGCAATCAGCCCCAGCATTTT
j_call: TRBJ1-2; clone_size: -; v_call: TRBV1; d_call: -; cdr3_length: 14; cdr3_aa: CTSSQDRGARGYTF; cdr3_nt: TGCACCAGCAGCCAAGACAGGGGGGCGCGTGGCTACACCTTC
j_call: TRBJ1-5; clone_size: once; v_call: TRBV19; d_call: -; cdr3_length: 15; cdr3_aa: CASSIEQGRGQPQHF; cdr3_nt: TGTGCCAGTAGTATAGAACAGGGACGCGGTCAGCCCCAGCATTTT
j_call: TRBJ2-1; clone_size: -; v_call: TRBV6-4; d_call: TRBD2; cdr3_length: 15; cdr3_aa: CASSERLAGGDEQFF; cdr3_nt: TGTGCCAGCAGTGAAAGGCTAGCGGGGGGAGATGAGCAGTTCTTC
j_call: TRBJ1-1; clone_size: -; v_call: TRBV27; d_call: -; cdr3_length: 13; cdr3_aa: CASRDRLNTEAFF; cdr3_nt: TGTGCCAGCAGAGACAGGCTGAACACTGAAGCTTTCTTT
j_call: TRBJ2-7; clone_size: -; v_call: TRBV7-2; d_call: TRBD1; cdr3_length: 16; cdr3_aa: CASSAPDRGASYEQYF; cdr3_nt: TGTGCCAGCAGCGCCCCGGACAGGGGCGCTTCCTACGAGCAGTACTTC
j_call: TRBJ1-3; clone_size: -; v_call: TRBV7-6; d_call: TRBD1; cdr3_length: 15; cdr3_aa: CASSRGQSSGNTIYF; cdr3_nt: TGTGCCAGCAGCCGGGGACAGAGCTCTGGAAACACCATATATTTT